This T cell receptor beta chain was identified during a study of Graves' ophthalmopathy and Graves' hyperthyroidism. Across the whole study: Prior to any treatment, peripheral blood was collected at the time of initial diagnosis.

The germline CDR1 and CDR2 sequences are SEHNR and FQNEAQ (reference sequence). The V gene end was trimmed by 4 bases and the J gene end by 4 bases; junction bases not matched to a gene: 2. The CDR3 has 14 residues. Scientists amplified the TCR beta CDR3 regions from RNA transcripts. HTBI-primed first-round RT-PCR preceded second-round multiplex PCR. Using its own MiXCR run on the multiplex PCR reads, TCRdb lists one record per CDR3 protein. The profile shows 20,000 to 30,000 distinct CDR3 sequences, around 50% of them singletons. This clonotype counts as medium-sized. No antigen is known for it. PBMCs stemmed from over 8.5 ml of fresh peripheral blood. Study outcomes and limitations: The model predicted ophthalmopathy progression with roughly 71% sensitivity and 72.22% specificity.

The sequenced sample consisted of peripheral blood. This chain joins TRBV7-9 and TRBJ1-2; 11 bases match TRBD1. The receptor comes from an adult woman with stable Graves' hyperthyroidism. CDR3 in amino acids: CASSSGTGGYGYTF. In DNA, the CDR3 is TGTGCCAGCAGCTCCGGGACAGGGGGCTATGGCTACACCTTC.